This TCR beta chain was captured by sequencing in a study of T cells in localized non-small cell lung cancer. Study-level findings and limits: There were a median around 59 of the top 100 tumor clones appearing in adjacent lung. The highest T cell clonality was in uninvolved adjacent lung, above tumor. Blood T cell density predicted longer survival; adjacent-lung clonality, shorter. As only one tumor region underwent sequencing, heterogeneity remains possible.

On this clone: Its antigen is still unknown.

Looked up from germline, CDR1 is SGHTA and CDR2 is FQGNSA. The CDR3 runs 12 residues. V gave up 5 bases and J gave up 8 bases, with 12 bases separating them. Libraries were prepared by immunoSEQ multiplex PCR; TCRdb keeps only in-frame clonotypes and omits some of them. The repertoire holds 25,000 to 30,000 clones, with approximately 85% as singletons. This chain joins TRBV7-2 and TRBJ1-1; D gene unclear. This sequence was found in a woman aged 35 to 75 with stage I lung adenocarcinoma. The specimen was peripheral blood, collected before any cancer treatment. The CDR3 coding sequence is TGTGCCAGCAGCCAAGGACGGAGAGAAGCTTTCTTT. Protein sequence: CASSQGRREAFF. Variable domain in full (rest from reference TRBV7-2 and TRBJ1-1): GAGVSQSPSNKVTEKGKDVELRCDPISGHTALYWYRQSLGQGLEFLIYFQGNSAPDKSGLPSDRFSAERTGGSVSTLTIQRTQQEDSAVYLCASSQGRREAFFGQGTRLTVV.